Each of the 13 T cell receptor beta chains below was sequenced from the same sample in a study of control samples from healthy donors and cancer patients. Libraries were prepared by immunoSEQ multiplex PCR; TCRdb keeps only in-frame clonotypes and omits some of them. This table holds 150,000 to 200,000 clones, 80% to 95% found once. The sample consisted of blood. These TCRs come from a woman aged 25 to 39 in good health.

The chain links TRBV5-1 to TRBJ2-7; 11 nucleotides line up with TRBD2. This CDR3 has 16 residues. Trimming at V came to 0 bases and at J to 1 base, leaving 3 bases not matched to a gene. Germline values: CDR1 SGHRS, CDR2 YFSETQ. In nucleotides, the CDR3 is TGCGCCAGCAGCTTGGTGTCTAGCGGGGGGTCCTACGAGCAGTACTTC. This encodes CASSLVSSGGSYEQYF.

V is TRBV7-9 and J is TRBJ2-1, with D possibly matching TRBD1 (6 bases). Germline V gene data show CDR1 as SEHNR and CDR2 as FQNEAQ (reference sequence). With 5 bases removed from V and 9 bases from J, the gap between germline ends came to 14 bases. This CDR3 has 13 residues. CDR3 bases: TGTGCCAGCAGCCCAACAAGGGGGTCTGAGCAGTTCTTC. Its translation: CASSPTRGSEQFF.

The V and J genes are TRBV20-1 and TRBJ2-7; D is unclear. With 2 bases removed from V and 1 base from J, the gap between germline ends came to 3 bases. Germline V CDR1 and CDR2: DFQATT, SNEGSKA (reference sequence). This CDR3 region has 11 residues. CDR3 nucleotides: TGCAGTGCTAGACTTTCCTACGAGCAGTACTTC. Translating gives CSARLSYEQYF.

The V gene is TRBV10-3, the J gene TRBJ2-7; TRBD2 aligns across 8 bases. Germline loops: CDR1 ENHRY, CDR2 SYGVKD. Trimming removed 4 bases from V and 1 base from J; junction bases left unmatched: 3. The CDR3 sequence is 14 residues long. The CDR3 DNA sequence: TGTGCCATCAGTGCTCTAGCGGGTTCCTACGAGCAGTACTTC. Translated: CAISALAGSYEQYF.

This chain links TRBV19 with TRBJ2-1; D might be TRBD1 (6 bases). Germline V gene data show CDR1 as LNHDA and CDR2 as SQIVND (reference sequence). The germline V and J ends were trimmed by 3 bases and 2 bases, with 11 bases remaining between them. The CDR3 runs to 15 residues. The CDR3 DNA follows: TGTGCCAGTAGTATCGAAGACAGGCCCTACAATGAGCAGTTCTTC. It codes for CASSIEDRPYNEQFF.

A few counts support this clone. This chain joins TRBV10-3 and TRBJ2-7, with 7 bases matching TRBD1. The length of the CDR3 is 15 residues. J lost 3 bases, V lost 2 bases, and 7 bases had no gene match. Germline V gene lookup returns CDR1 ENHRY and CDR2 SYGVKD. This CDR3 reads CAISEPQGTVYEQYF. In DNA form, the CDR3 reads TGTGCCATCAGTGAGCCCCAGGGGACAGTCTACGAGCAGTACTTC.

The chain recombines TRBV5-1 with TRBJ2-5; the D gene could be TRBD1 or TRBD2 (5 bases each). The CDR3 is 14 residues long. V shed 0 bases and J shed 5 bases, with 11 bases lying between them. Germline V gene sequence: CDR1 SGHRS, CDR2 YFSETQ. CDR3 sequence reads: CASSLGGTGETQYF. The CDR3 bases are TGCGCCAGCAGCTTGGGGGGGACGGGGGAGACCCAGTACTTC. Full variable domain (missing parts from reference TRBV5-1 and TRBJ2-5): KAGVTQTPRYLIKTRGQQVTLSCSPISGHRSVSWYQQTPGQGLQFLFEYFSETQRNKGNFPGRFSGRQFSNSRSEMNVSTLELGDSALYLCASSLGGTGETQYFGPGTRLLVL.

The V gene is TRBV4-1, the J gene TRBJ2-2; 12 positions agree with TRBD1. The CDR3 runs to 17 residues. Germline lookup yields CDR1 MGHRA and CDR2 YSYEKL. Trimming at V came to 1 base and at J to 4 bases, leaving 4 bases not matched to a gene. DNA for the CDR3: TGCGCCAGCAGCCAAGCTCCGGGACAGGGGGCCACCGGGGAGCTGTTTTTT. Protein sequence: CASSQAPGQGATGELFF.

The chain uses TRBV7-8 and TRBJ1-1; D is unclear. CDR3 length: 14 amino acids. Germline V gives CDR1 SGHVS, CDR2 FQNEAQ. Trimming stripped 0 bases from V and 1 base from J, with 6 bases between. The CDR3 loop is CASSLAYRNTEAFF. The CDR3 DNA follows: TGTGCCAGCAGCTTAGCGTATAGGAACACTGAAGCTTTCTTT.

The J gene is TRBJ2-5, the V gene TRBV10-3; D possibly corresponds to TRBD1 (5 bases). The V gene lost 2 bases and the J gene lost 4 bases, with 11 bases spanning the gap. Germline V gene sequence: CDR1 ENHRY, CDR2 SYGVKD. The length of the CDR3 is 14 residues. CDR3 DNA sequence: TGTGCCATCAGTGAGGGGCAGGGAATAGAGACCCAGTACTTC. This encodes CAISEGQGIETQYF.

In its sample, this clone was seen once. CDR3 region: CAIAGVGGNEQYF. The DNA for the CDR3 is TGTGCCATCGCAGGGGTTGGGGGCAACGAGCAGTACTTC. The genes are TRBV10-3 and TRBJ2-7; D perhaps matches TRBD1 (6 bases). V was pared by 8 bases and J by 5 bases, with 16 bases between. Looked up from germline, CDR1 is ENHRY and CDR2 is SYGVKD. CDR3 length equals 13 residues.

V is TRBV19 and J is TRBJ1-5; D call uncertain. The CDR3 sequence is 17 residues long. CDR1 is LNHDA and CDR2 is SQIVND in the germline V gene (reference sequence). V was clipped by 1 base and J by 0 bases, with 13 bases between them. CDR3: CASSIGAGRRSNQPQHF. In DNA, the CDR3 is TGTGCCAGTAGTATAGGTGCAGGCCGCCGTAGCAATCAGCCCCAGCATTTT.

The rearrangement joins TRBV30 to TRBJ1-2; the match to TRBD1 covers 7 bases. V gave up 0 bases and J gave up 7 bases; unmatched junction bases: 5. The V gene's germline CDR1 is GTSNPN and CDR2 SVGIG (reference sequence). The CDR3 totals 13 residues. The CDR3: CAWSVGGGVGYTF. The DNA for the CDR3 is TGTGCCTGGAGTGTCGGAGGGGGCGTTGGCTACACCTTC.